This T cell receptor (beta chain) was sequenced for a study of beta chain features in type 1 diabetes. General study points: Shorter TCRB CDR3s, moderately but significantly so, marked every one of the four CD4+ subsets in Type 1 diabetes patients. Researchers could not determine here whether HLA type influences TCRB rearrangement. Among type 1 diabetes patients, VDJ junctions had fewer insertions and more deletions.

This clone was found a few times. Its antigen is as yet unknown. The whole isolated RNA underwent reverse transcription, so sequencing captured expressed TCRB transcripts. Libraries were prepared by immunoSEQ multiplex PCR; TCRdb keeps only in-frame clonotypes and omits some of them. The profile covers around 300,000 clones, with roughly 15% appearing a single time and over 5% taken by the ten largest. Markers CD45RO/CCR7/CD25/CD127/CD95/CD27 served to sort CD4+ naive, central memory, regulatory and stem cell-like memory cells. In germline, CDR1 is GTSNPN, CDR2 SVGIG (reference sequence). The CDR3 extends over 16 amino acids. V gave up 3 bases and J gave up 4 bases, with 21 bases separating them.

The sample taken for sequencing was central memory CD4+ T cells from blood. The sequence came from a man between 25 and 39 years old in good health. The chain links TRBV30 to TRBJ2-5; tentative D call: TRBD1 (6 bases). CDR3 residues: CAWSQTGTRERETQYF. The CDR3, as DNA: TGTGCCTGGAGCCAAACCGGGACACGCGAGAGAGAGACCCAGTACTTC.